This TCR beta chain was observed in a study of blood T cell repertoires in COVID-19. About the research overall: The cDNA or gDNA used as material had been derived from T cells, B-cell-depleted T cells, or PBMCs.

Germline values: CDR1 SGDLS, CDR2 YYNGEE. The CDR3 length is 15 residues. Trimming cost V 4 bases and J 2 bases, with 15 bases left between them. Per the original data handling: Reference gene primer amplification gave estimated nucleated cell counts. Some clones are missing from TCRdb's copy, which holds only in-frame ones; the method was immunoSEQ multiplex PCR. The V and J calls and clone size are taken from that table; D and trimming were inferred from the DNA. The sample shows 160,000 or so clones, 84% of them seen only once. This clone was found a few times. Participants, about 18 to 90 years old, spanned 25 or so US areas. Cohorts were based on clinical histories the participants reported.

The J gene is TRBJ1-1, the V gene TRBV9; D possibly corresponds to TRBD1 (5 bases). Sequencing input: PBMCs or T cells enriched from blood (not recorded which). This clonotype originated in a man aged 45 to 65 who had recovered from COVID-19. The DNA for the CDR3 is TGTGCCAGCAGCACCCGACAGAACGTTAACACTGAAGCTTTCTTT. It is translated as CASSTRQNVNTEAFF.